Below are 10 T cell receptor beta chains sequenced from a single sample in a study of monozygotic twins with inflammatory bowel disease. No DNA is given; TCRdb re-called the 5' RACE reads and lists each CDR3 protein once. The sample has 80,000 or so distinct CDR3 sequences. Sequencing was carried out using blood. The source is a human donor with ulcerative colitis or Crohn's disease, or a healthy co-twin of an affected twin (not recorded which).

The chain couples TRBV6-1 to TRBJ1-4. This CDR3 is built from 12 residues. The germline gives CDR1 MNHNS, CDR2 SASEGT. Here the CDR3 reads CASSAGFGYAQF.

This chain joins TRBV12-3 or TRBV12-4 and TRBJ1-4; no DNA is available, so the TRBD1 call from TCRdb remains unchecked. The CDR3 has 15 residues. The CDR3 protein is CASTPQGAIRGKLFF.

The chain combines TRBV3-1 with TRBJ2-7; with no DNA, the TCRdb D assignment of TRBD1 cannot be verified. This CDR3 is built from 15 residues. The germline gives CDR1 LGHDT, CDR2 YNNKEL (reference sequence). CDR3 residues: CASSQDNRGVYEQYF.

The V and J genes are TRBV5-1 and TRBJ1-1; TCRdb's D call of TRBD1 is untestable without DNA. The V gene's germline CDR1 is SGHRS and CDR2 YFSETQ. This CDR3 has 14 amino acids. The CDR3 loop is CASSLPGGNTEAFF.

The V call is TRBV4-2, the J call TRBJ1-3; TCRdb selects TRBD1, and the lack of DNA leaves this call unchecked. Germline assignment: CDR1 LGHNA and CDR2 YNFKEQ. The CDR3 loop spans 16 amino acids. Here the CDR3 reads CASSQERGDAGNTIYF.

This chain joins TRBV9 and TRBJ2-3; the D call of TRBD1 rests on TCRdb alone, since no DNA is present to check it. The CDR3 spans 18 residues. Germline-derived CDR1 and CDR2 are SGDLS and YYNGEE. This chain's CDR3 is CASSVGWAGALHTDTQYF.

The chain couples TRBV3-1 to TRBJ1-5; TCRdb gives TRBD1 as the D gene, but with no DNA this cannot be confirmed. Per the germline V gene, CDR1 is LGHDT and CDR2 is YNNKEL (reference sequence). The CDR3 spans 14 residues. The CDR3 here is CASSPTGGGQPQHF.

The J gene is TRBJ2-6, the V gene TRBV10-3; TCRdb names TRBD1, which stays unverified in the absence of DNA. Germline values: CDR1 ENHRY, CDR2 SYGVKD. This CDR3 is built from 17 residues. The CDR3 protein is CAIRRQGVDSGANVLTF.

The chain joins TRBV5-5 to TRBJ1-1. The CDR3 covers 13 residues. The germline CDR1 and CDR2 sequences are SGHKS and YYEKEE (reference sequence). The CDR3 is CASSLGFVTEAFF.

The J gene is TRBJ2-3, the V gene TRBV5-1; TCRdb selects TRBD1, and the lack of DNA leaves this call unchecked. Per germline, CDR1 SGHRS and CDR2 YFSETQ. The CDR3 spans 16 residues. CDR3 residues: CASSRGQGAGTDTQYF.